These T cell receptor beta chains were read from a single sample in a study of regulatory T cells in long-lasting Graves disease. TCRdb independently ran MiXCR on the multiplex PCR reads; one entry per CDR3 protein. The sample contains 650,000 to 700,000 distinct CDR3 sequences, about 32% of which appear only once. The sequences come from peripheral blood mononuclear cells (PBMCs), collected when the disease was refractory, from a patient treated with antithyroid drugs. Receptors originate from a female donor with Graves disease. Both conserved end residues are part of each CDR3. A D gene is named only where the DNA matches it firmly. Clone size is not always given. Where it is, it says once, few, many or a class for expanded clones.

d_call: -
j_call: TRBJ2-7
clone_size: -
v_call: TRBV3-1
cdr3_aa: CASSQDLSGSYEQYF
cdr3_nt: TGTGCCAGCAGCCAAGATCTTAGCGGTTCCTACGAGCAGTACTTC

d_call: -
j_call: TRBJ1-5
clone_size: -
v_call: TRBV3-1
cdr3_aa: CASSQNRGNQPQHF
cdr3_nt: TGTGCCAGCAGCCAAAATAGAGGCAATCAGCCCCAGCATTTT

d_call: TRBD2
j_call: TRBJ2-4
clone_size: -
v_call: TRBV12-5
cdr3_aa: CASGLLGGGRRNIQYF
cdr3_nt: TGTGCTAGTGGTTTGTTGGGCGGGGGGAGGCGGAACATTCAGTACTTC

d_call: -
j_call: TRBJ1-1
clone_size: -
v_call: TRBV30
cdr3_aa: CAWSVKSGAGTEAFF
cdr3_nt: TGTGCCTGGAGTGTAAAGTCAGGGGCTGGAACTGAAGCTTTCTTT

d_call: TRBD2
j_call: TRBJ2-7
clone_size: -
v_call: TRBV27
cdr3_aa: CASRQLAVLSYGQYF
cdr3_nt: TGTGCCAGCAGGCAACTAGCGGTGCTTTCCTACGGGCAGTACTTC

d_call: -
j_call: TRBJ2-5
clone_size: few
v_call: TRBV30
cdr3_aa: CAWSVSPLAETQYF
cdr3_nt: TGTGCCTGGAGTGTAAGTCCCCTAGCGGAGACCCAGTACTTC

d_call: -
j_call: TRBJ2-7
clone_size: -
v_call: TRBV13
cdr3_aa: CASSTDGDMGYEQYF
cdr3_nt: TGTGCCAGCAGCACGGACGGGGATATGGGCTACGAGCAGTACTTC

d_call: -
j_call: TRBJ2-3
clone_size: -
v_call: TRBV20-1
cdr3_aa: CSAPKGRDTQYF
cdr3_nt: TGCAGTGCCCCGAAGGGGAGGGATACGCAGTATTTT

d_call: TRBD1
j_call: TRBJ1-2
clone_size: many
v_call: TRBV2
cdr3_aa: CASSETGGGYGYTF
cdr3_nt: TGTGCCAGCAGTGAAACAGGGGGCGGGTATGGCTACACCTTC

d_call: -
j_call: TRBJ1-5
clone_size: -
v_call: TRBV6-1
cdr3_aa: CASRESTTTQHF
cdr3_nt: TGTGCCAGCAGAGAAAGCACAACAACCCAGCATTTT

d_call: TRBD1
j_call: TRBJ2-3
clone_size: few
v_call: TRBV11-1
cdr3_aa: CASSLEDRAPDTQYF
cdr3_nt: TGTGCCAGCAGCTTAGAGGACAGGGCCCCAGATACGCAGTATTTT

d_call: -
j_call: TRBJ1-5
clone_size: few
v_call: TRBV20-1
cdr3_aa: CSASGHFNQPQHF
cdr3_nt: TGCAGTGCCAGTGGTCATTTCAATCAGCCCCAGCATTTT

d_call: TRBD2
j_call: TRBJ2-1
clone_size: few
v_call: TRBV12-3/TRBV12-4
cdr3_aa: CASSLLAGEANEQFF
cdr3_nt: TGTGCCAGCAGTTTGCTAGCGGGGGAGGCCAATGAGCAGTTCTTC

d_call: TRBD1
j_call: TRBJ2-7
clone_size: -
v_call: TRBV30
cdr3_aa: CAWSHGTGVLEQYF
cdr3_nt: TGTGCCTGGAGTCACGGGACAGGGGTGCTCGAGCAGTACTTC

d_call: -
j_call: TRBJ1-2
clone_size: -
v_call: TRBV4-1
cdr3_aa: CASSQDGGVYGYTF
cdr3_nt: TGCGCCAGCAGCCAAGATGGGGGGGTCTATGGCTACACCTTC

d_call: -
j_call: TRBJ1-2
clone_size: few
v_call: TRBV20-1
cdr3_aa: CSAWGMVYGYTF
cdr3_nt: TGCAGTGCATGGGGGATGGTTTATGGCTACACCTTC

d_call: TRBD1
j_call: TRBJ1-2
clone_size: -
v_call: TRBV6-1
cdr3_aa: CASSEGSGGRYGYTF
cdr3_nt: TGTGCCAGCAGTGAAGGGTCAGGGGGCAGGTATGGCTACACCTTC

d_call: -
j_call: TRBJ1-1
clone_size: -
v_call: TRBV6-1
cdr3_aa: CASSIGAGGLNTEAFF
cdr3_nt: TGTGCCAGCAGTATAGGGGCCGGTGGTCTGAACACTGAAGCTTTCTTT

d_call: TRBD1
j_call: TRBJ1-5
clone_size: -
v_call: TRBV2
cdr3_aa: CASRAGQGISNQPQHF
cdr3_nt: TGTGCCAGCAGGGCCGGACAGGGTATAAGCAATCAGCCCCAGCATTTT

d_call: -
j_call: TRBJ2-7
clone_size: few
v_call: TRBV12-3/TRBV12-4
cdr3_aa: CASSSGTPFEQYF
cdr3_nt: TGTGCCAGCAGTTCCGGGACTCCGTTCGAGCAGTACTTC

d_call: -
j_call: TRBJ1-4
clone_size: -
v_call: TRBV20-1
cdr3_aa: CSANWDTLLGGGGEKLFF
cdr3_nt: TGCAGTGCAAATTGGGACACCCTCCTGGGAGGAGGAGGTGAAAAACTGTTTTTT

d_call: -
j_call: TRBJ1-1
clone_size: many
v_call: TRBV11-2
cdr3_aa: CASSLERTGIEAFF
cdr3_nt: TGTGCCAGCAGCTTAGAGCGCACAGGGATAGAAGCTTTCTTT

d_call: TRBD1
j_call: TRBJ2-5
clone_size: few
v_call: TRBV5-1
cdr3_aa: CASSRGTGAQETQYF
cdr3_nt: TGCGCCAGCAGCAGGGGGACAGGGGCCCAAGAGACCCAGTACTTC

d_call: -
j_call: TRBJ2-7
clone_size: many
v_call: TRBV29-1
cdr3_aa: CSAGTNYEQYF
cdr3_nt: TGCAGTGCCGGGACGAACTACGAGCAGTACTTC

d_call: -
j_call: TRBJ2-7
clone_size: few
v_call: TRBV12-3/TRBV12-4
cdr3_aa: CASSPPASSYEQYF
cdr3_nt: TGTGCCAGCAGTCCCCCCGCTAGCAGTTACGAGCAGTACTTC

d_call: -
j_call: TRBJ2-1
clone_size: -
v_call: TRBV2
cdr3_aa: CASGEGRYSSYNEQFF
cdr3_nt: TGTGCCAGCGGTGAAGGGCGTTACAGCTCCTACAATGAGCAGTTCTTC

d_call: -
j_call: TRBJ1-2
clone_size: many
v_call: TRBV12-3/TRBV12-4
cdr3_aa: CASSPEDPRGYTF
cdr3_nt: TGTGCCAGCAGTCCTGAGGACCCTCGGGGCTACACCTTC

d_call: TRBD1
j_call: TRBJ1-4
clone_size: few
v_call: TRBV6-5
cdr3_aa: CASSYSSGGNEKLFF
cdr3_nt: TGTGCCAGCAGTTACTCATCAGGGGGGAATGAAAAACTGTTTTTT

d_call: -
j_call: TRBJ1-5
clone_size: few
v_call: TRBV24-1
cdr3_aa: CATSDPREGQINQPQHF
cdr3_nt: TGTGCCACCAGTGATCCAAGGGAAGGACAGATTAATCAGCCCCAGCATTTT

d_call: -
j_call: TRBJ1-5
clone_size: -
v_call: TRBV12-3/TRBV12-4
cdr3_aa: CASRHEWDSPSNQPQHF
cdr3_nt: TGTGCCAGCAGACACGAATGGGACTCCCCTAGCAATCAGCCCCAGCATTTT

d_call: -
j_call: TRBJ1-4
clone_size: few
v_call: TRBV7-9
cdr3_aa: CASSRGQGNEKLFF
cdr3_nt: TGTGCCAGCAGCCGTGGGCAAGGAAATGAAAAACTGTTTTTT

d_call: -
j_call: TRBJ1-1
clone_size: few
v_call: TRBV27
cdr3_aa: CASSFAFDTEAFF
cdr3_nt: TGTGCCAGCAGCTTTGCCTTCGACACTGAAGCTTTCTTT

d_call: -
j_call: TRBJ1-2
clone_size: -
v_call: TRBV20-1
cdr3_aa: CSARVGDIYTF
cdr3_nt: TGCAGTGCTAGAGTGGGGGATATCTACACCTTC

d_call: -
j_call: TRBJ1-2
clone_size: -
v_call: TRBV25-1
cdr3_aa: CASSELGGEDYGYTF
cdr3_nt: TGTGCCAGCAGTGAATTGGGAGGTGAAGACTATGGCTACACCTTC

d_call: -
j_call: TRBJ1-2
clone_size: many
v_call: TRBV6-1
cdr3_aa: CASSESGQYYGYTF
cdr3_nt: TGTGCCAGCAGTGAATCCGGACAGTACTATGGCTACACCTTC

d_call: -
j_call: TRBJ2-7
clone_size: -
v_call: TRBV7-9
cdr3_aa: CASSPELVPEQYF
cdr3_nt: TGTGCCAGCAGCCCTGAACTAGTTCCCGAGCAGTACTTC

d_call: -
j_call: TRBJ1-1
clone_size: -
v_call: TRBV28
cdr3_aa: CASSLLGTVDTEAFF
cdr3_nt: TGTGCCAGCAGTTTACTTGGGACGGTGGACACTGAAGCTTTCTTT

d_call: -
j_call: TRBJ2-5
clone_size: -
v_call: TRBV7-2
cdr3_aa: CASSLVHRAETQYF
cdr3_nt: TGTGCCAGCAGCTTAGTCCACAGGGCGGAGACCCAGTACTTC

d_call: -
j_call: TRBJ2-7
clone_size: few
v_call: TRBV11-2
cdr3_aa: CASSLGAISYEQYF
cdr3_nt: TGTGCCAGCAGCTTAGGAGCTATCTCCTACGAGCAGTACTTC

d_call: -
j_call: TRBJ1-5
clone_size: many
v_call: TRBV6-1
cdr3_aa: CARADQPQHF
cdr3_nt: TGTGCCAGGGCAGATCAGCCCCAGCATTTT

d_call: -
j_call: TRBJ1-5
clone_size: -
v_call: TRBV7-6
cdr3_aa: CASSPLAGSNQPQHF
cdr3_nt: TGTGCCAGCAGCCCCTTGGCAGGGAGCAATCAGCCCCAGCATTTT

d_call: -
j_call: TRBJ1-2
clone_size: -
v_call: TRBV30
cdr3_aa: CAWDVEGNYGYTF
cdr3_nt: TGTGCCTGGGACGTGGAGGGGAACTATGGCTACACCTTC

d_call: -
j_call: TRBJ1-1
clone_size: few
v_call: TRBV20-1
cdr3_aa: CSARDRGSGFEAFF
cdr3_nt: TGCAGTGCTAGAGATCGAGGGTCAGGATTTGAAGCTTTCTTT

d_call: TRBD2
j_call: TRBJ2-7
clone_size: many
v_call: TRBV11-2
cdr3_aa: CASSIAGRYEQYF
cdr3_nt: TGTGCCAGCAGCATAGCGGGAAGGTACGAGCAGTACTTC

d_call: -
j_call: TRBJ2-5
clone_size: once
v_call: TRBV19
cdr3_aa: CASSNVTGNPGETQYF
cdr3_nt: TGTGCCAGTAGTAACGTGACGGGTAACCCAGGGGAGACCCAGTACTTC

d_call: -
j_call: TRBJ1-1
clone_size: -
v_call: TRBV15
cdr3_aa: CATSRDGTGNTEAFF
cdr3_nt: TGTGCCACCAGCAGGGACGGGACGGGGAACACTGAAGCTTTCTTT